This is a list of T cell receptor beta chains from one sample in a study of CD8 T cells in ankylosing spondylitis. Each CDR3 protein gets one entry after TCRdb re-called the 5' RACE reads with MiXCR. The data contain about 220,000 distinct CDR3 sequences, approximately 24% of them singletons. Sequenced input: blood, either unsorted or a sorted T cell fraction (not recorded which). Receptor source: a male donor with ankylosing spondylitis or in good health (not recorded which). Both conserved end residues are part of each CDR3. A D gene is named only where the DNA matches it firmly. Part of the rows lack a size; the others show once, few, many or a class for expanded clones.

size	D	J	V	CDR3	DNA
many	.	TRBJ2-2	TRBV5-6	CASSLGGVTGRTGELFF	TGTGCCAGCAGCTTGGGGGGGGTCACGGGAAGGACCGGGGAGCTGTTTTTT
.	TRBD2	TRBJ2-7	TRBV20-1	CSASGLAGLLAEQYF	TGCAGTGCTAGTGGGCTAGCGGGGCTGCTTGCCGAGCAGTACTTC
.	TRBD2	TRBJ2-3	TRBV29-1	CSVVASGQTDTQYF	TGCAGCGTTGTGGCTAGCGGGCAGACAGATACGCAGTATTTT
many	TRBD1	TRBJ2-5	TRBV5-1	CASSPQGARQETQYF	TGCGCCAGCAGCCCACAGGGGGCGCGGCAAGAGACCCAGTACTTC
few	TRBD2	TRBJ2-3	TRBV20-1	CSASGLAGKHADTQYF	TGCAGTGCTAGCGGACTAGCGGGAAAACACGCAGATACGCAGTATTTT
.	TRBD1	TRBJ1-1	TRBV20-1	CSASNTDRALTEAFF	TGCAGTGCTAGTAACACGGACAGGGCATTAACTGAAGCTTTCTTT
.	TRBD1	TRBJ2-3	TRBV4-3	CASSQDPDRGGTDTQYF	TGCGCCAGCAGCCAAGATCCTGACAGGGGGGGCACAGATACGCAGTATTTT
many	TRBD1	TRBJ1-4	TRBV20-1	CSVGQGNNEKLFF	TGCAGTGTCGGACAGGGTAATAATGAAAAACTGTTTTTT
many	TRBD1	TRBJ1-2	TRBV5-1	CASSLEQGADYGYTF	TGCGCCAGCAGCTTGGAACAGGGGGCAGACTATGGCTACACCTTC
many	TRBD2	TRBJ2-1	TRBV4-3	CASSQEGLAGGNEQFF	TGCGCCAGCAGCCAAGAGGGGCTAGCGGGAGGAAATGAGCAGTTCTTC
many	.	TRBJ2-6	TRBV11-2	CASSSITPGANVLTF	TGTGCCAGCAGCTCAATCACCCCTGGGGCCAACGTCCTGACTTTC
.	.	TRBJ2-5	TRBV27	CASSRVAYQETQYF	TGTGCCAGCAGTCGCGTGGCGTACCAAGAGACCCAGTACTTC
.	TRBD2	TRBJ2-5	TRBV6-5	CASSYRLGLAGVVKETQYF	TGTGCCAGCAGCTACAGACTCGGACTAGCGGGAGTAGTCAAAGAGACCCAGTACTTC
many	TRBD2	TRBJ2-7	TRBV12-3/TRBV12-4	CASSYRTSGSYEQYF	TGTGCCAGCAGTTACAGGACTAGCGGGAGCTACGAGCAGTACTTC
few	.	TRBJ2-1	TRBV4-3	CASSRAAGNEQFF	TGCGCCAGCAGTCGGGCCGCGGGAAATGAGCAGTTCTTC
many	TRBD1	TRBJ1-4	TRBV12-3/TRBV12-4	CASSQAGGEKLFF	TGTGCCAGCAGCCAAGCAGGGGGTGAAAAACTGTTTTTT
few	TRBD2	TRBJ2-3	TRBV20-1	CSASLAGGADTQYF	TGCAGTGCTAGCCTAGCGGGAGGCGCAGATACGCAGTATTTT
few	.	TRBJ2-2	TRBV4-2	CASSQDWSTGELFF	TGTGCCAGCAGCCAAGATTGGAGCACCGGGGAGCTGTTTTTT
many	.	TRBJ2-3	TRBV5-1	CASRIGQRTDTQYF	TGCGCCAGCAGAATAGGGCAGCGCACAGATACGCAGTATTTT
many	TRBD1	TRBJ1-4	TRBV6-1	CASSIRTGGEKLFF	TGTGCCAGCAGTATCAGGACAGGGGGCGAAAAACTGTTTTTT
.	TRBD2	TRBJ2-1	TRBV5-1	CASKLGSSGSYNEQFF	TGCGCCAGCAAGCTTGGGTCGAGCGGGAGCTACAATGAGCAGTTCTTC
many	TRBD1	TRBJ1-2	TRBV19	CASSDRGHYGYTF	TGTGCCAGTAGCGACAGGGGGCACTATGGCTACACCTTC
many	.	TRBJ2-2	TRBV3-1	CASSQDRPTNTGELFF	TGTGCCAGCAGCCAAGATCGTCCCACGAACACCGGGGAGCTGTTTTTT
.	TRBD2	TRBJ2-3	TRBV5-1	CASSPGLERRTQYF	TGCGCCAGCAGTCCGGGACTAGAAAGAAGGACGCAGTATTTT